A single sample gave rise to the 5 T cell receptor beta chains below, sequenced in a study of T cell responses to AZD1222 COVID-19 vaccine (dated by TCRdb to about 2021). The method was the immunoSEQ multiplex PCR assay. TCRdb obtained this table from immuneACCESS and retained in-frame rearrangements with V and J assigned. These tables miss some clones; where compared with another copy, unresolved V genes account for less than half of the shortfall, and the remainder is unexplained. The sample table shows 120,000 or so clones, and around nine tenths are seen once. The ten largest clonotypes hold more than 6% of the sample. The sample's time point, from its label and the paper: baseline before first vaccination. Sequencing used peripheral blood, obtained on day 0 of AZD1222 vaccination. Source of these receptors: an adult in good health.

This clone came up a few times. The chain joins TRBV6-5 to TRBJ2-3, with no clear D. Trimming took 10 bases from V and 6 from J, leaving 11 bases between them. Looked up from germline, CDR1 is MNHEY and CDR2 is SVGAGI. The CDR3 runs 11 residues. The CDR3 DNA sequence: TGTGCCACATCCCTCATCGATACGCAGTATTTT. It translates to CATSLIDTQYF.

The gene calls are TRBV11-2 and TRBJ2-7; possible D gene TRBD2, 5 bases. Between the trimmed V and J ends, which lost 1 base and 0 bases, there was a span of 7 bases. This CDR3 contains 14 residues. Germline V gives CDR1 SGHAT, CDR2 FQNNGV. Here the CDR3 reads CASSLATSSYEQYF. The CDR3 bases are TGTGCCAGCAGCTTAGCCACTAGCTCCTACGAGCAGTACTTC.

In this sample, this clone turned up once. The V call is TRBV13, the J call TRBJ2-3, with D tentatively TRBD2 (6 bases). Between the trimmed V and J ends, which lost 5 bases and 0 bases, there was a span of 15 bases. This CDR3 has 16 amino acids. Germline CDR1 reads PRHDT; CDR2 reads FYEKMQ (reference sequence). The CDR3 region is CASSQGRKLSTDTQYF. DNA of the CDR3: TGTGCCAGCAGCCAAGGGAGGAAATTGAGCACAGATACGCAGTATTTT.

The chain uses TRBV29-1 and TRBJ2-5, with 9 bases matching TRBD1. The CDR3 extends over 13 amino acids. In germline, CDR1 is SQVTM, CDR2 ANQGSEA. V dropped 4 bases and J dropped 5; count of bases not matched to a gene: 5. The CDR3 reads CSVGQGVGETQYF. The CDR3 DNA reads TGCAGCGTTGGACAGGGGGTTGGGGAGACCCAGTACTTC.

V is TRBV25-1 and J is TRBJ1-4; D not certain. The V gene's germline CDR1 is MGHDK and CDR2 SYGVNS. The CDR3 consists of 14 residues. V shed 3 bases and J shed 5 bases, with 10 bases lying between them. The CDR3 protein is CASSDPGPNEKLFF. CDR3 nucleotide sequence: TGTGCCAGCAGTGACCCGGGCCCCAATGAAAAACTGTTTTTT.